What follows are 30 T cell receptor beta chains derived from one specimen sequenced in a study of post-analysis software for immune sequencing data. Study-level points and caveats: Higher frequency in patients than in controls was seen for five TRBV segments, with TRBV5-6, TRBV5-1 and TRBV20-1 among them.

Antigens of these TCRs are unknown. Included in the TCR beta cDNA libraries were unique molecular identifiers. MiXCR, applied by TCRdb to the PCR reads, yields one record per CDR3 protein. Of about 770,000 distinct CDR3 sequences in the sample, 35% to 55% were seen once. The sequenced material came from blood. The receptors were sampled from a girl aged 5 to 17 with multiple sclerosis.

The chain employs TRBV9 and TRBJ1-2; D is unresolved. This CDR3 region has 13 residues. Between the trimmed V and J ends, which lost 3 bases and 8 bases, there was a span of 14 bases. Per the germline V gene, CDR1 is SGDLS and CDR2 is YYNGEE. CDR3 in amino acids: CASSASSGGGYTF. DNA of the CDR3: TGTGCCAGCAGCGCCTCCTCTGGTGGCGGCTACACCTTC.

Here the CDR3 DNA reads TGTGCCAGCAGCAGACCGGGACAGGGGACCTTGAACACTGAAGCTTTCTTT. This codes for CASSRPGQGTLNTEAFF. V usage is TRBV21-1 and J usage is TRBJ1-1; TRBD1 is taken as the D call from the table, unchecked against the DNA. TRBV21-1 is noted as a pseudogene. The CDR3 spans 17 residues.

This rearrangement joins TRBV4-3 to TRBJ2-1; D unclear. The CDR3 loop spans 15 amino acids. The V end lost 4 bases, the J end lost 0 bases, and 10 bases lay between the germline ends. Germline-derived CDR1 and CDR2 are LGHNA and YSLEER. In nucleotides, the CDR3 is TGCGCCAGCAGCCGTGGGTTTAGCTCCTACAATGAGCAGTTCTTC. Translation gives CASSRGFSSYNEQFF.

This sequence joins TRBV5-5 and TRBJ2-5; 8 nucleotides agree with TRBD2. CDR3 size: 15 residues. The ends lost 2 bases at V and 2 bases at J; junction bases unmatched: 5. The germline gives CDR1 SGHKS, CDR2 YYEKEE (reference sequence). In DNA form, the CDR3 reads TGTGCCAGCAGCTTCCTAGCGGGCCCACAAGAGACCCAGTACTTC. As protein: CASSFLAGPQETQYF.

This clonotype was seen a single time. This chain connects TRBV3-1 to TRBJ2-1; D is possibly TRBD2 (6 bases). With 5 bases removed from V and 8 bases from J, the gap between germline ends came to 19 bases. The CDR3 runs 15 residues. The germline CDR1 and CDR2 sequences are LGHDT and YNNKEL (reference sequence). CDR3 sequence (DNA): TGTGCCAGCAGCGCGGGATATAGCCTCCCTCATGAGCAGTTCTTC. Protein product: CASSAGYSLPHEQFF.

The J gene is TRBJ2-7, the V gene TRBV27; TRBD1 matches at 8 bases. The CDR3 is made up of 12 amino acids. The germline CDR1 and CDR2 sequences are MNHEY and SMNVEV (reference sequence). Trimming cost V 10 bases and J 3 bases; bases outside gene matches: 5. DNA for the CDR3: TGTGCCACCCTCGGACAGGGCTACGAGCAGTACTTC. Translated: CATLGQGYEQYF.

The chain couples TRBV6-1 to TRBJ2-7, with a possible D match to TRBD2 (7 bases). CDR1 and CDR2 from the germline V gene are MNHNS and SASEGT. CDR3 length: 14 amino acids. The V and J ends lost 2 bases and 3 bases respectively, with 11 bases between them. CDR3 protein: CASSERGTNYEQYF. CDR3 sequence (DNA): TGTGCCAGCAGTGAAAGGGGGACTAACTACGAGCAGTACTTC.

This chain uses TRBV6-6 with TRBJ2-7; TRBD1 matches at 7 bases. CDR3 length: 13 residues. Germline V lookup: CDR1 MNHNY, CDR2 SVGAGI (reference sequence). Trimming at V came to 2 bases and at J to 7 bases, leaving 5 bases not matched to a gene. CDR3: CASSYSPGQEQYF. DNA for the CDR3: TGTGCCAGCAGTTACAGTCCGGGACAGGAGCAGTACTTC.

Points on this clonotype: Sequence at one end of the junction differs from germline and may be a read error. This chain links TRBV10-3 with TRBJ2-7, with D possibly being TRBD1 (6 bases). Germline V gives CDR1 ENHRY, CDR2 SYGVKD. The CDR3 has 16 residues. The CDR3 sequence is CATSEPSRGNSYEQYF. The CDR3 region has the DNA TGTGCCACCAGTGAGCCTTCCAGGGGAAACTCCTACGAGCAGTACTTC.

Points on this clonotype: The conserved phenylalanine or tryptophan normally closing the CDR3 is absent here, so this likely arose from a read error. DNA of the CDR3: TGTGCCAGCAGTTTTAGCAGGGAAACAGATACGCAGTATTCT. Its translation is CASSFSRETDTQYS. The J gene is TRBJ2-3, the V gene TRBV12-3 or TRBV12-4; perhaps TRBD1 as D (5 bases). Trimming removed 3 bases at V and 3 bases at J, with 10 bases between. The CDR3 runs to 14 residues.

CDR3 sequence: CASSHTGTGEEQYF. CDR3 nucleotide sequence: TGCGCCAGCAGCCACACCGGGACAGGGGAAGAGCAGTACTTC. This chain joins TRBV4-1 and TRBJ2-5; 10 nucleotides match TRBD1. The CDR3 runs to 14 residues. CDR1 MGHRA and CDR2 YSYEKL come from the germline V gene. The J segment lost 11 bases and the V segment lost 3 bases, leaving 9 bases of the junction unmatched.

Concerning this clonotype: The junction shows a germline mismatch at one end, possibly a read error. This chain links TRBV28 with TRBJ2-1; D is uncertain. The CDR3 is 16 amino acids. Germline assignment: CDR1 MDHEN and CDR2 SYDVKM. The CDR3 DNA sequence: TGTGCCGGCAGGCCAGGTTTCAGGACGGGCTACAATGAGCAGTTCTTC. Translated, it gives CAGRPGFRTGYNEQFF.

This clonotype came up a few times. The chain is built from TRBV6-6 and TRBJ2-7; the D gene is possibly TRBD1 (6 bases). Trimming left V 8 bases short and J 1 base short, with 9 bases between. The CDR3 has 12 amino acids. The germline V gene encodes CDR1 MNHNY and CDR2 SVGAGI (reference sequence). CDR3 DNA: TGTGCCAGCCGACAGGAGTCCTACGAGCAGTACTTC. Protein: CASRQESYEQYF.

The rearrangement links TRBV27 to TRBJ2-1; 10 nucleotides line up with TRBD2. V trimming: 2 bases; J trimming: 8 bases; junction bases outside the gene matches: 6. There are 15 residues in the CDR3. Per the germline V gene, CDR1 is MNHEY and CDR2 is SMNVEV (reference sequence). The CDR3 spells CASSLGSGRTYEQFF. For the CDR3, the DNA is TGTGCCAGCAGTTTAGGTAGCGGGAGGACTTATGAGCAGTTCTTC.

This clonotype has more than one count but fewer than ten. The chain is built from TRBV20-1 and TRBJ2-7, with 8 bases identical to TRBD1. In germline, CDR1 is DFQATT, CDR2 SNEGSKA (reference sequence). The CDR3 spans 14 residues. Trimming removed 5 bases from V and 10 bases from J; junction bases left unmatched: 16. CDR3 sequence: CSAHTGTGTAAQYF. The CDR3 bases are TGCAGTGCTCACACCGGGACAGGAACGGCGGCCCAGTACTTC.

This clonotype has a single count. The chain employs TRBV12-3 or TRBV12-4 and TRBJ2-7, with D perhaps TRBD1 (5 bases). The CDR3 covers 13 residues. Trimming took 5 bases from V and 6 from J, leaving 14 bases between them. The CDR3 is CASSQGPKVEQYF. CDR3 coding DNA: TGTGCCAGCAGTCAGGGTCCCAAGGTCGAGCAGTACTTC.

The V gene is TRBV6-5, the J gene TRBJ2-7; D is ambiguous. Germline V gene data show CDR1 as MNHEY and CDR2 as SVGAGI. V lost 2 bases, J lost 10 bases, and 24 bases lay in between. The CDR3 covers 16 residues. The CDR3 DNA reads TGTGCCAGCAGTTACCTCGGACCGGAGCTGCGGCGAGACCAGTACTTC. This encodes CASSYLGPELRRDQYF.

The V gene is TRBV7-3, the J gene TRBJ2-1; the D gene could be TRBD1 or TRBD2 (5 bases each). CDR3 size: 15 residues. Trimming stripped 4 bases from V and 0 bases from J, with 10 bases between. The germline gives CDR1 SGHTA, CDR2 FQGTGA. The CDR3 DNA reads as TGTGCCAGCAGCTCGCCGGGACCCTCCTACAATGAGCAGTTCTTC. This codes for CASSSPGPSYNEQFF.

The chain couples TRBV5-6 to TRBJ2-1; D possibly corresponds to TRBD2 (6 bases). This CDR3 contains 17 residues. Per germline, CDR1 SGHDT and CDR2 YYEEEE. With 2 bases removed from V and 0 bases from J, the gap between germline ends came to 15 bases. Written as DNA, the CDR3 is TGTGCCAGCAGCTTACGTCGGGGGTTAGACTCCTACAATGAGCAGTTCTTC. This codes for CASSLRRGLDSYNEQFF.

A few counts support this clonotype. The V and J genes are TRBV4-2 and TRBJ1-2, with D perhaps matching TRBD1 (6 bases). The CDR3 has 14 residues. Germline loops: CDR1 LGHNA, CDR2 YNFKEQ. The V end was cut by 0 bases, the J end by 5 bases, with 10 bases between. This chain's CDR3 is CASSQDPGDYGYTF. The CDR3 coding sequence is TGTGCCAGCAGCCAAGACCCAGGGGATTATGGCTACACCTTC.

J is TRBJ1-6 and V is TRBV27; D ambiguous. CDR1 is MNHEY, CDR2 SMNVEV, per germline (reference sequence). V lost 5 bases to trimming and J lost 6 bases, with 17 bases between them. The CDR3 has 16 amino acids. DNA of the CDR3: TGTGCCAGCAGTACGCCTCCCGGGCACCTTAATTCACCCCTCCACTTT. It yields the protein CASSTPPGHLNSPLHF.

This sequence joins TRBV28 and TRBJ2-3; TRBD2 matches 7 bases. This CDR3 is built from 16 residues. Per the germline V gene, CDR1 is MDHEN and CDR2 is SYDVKM. Losses at the gene ends were 6 bases for V and 2 bases for J; bases not matched to a gene: 11. The CDR3 loop is CASSQLAGGFTDTQYF. The CDR3 DNA is TGTGCCAGCAGCCAACTAGCCGGGGGGTTCACAGATACGCAGTATTTT.

The chain uses TRBV29-1 and TRBJ2-1; a possible D gene is TRBD2 (5 bases). This CDR3 spans 12 amino acids. CDR1 and CDR2 from the germline V gene are SQVTM and ANQGSEA. The CDR3 sequence: CGHPLLDNEQFF. CDR3 nucleotide sequence: TGCGGCCACCCCCTACTAGATAATGAGCAGTTCTTC.

This clonotype came up a few times. The genes are TRBV6-5 and TRBJ2-1; 12 nucleotides agree with TRBD2. The CDR3 sequence is 16 residues long. The V segment lost 6 bases and the J segment 10 bases; nucleotides outside the gene matches: 13. From germline, CDR1 is MNHEY and CDR2 SVGAGI. CDR3 bases: TGTGCCAGCAGGACGGGACTAGCGGGCCCCTATGGCGAGCAGTTCTTC. Its translation is CASRTGLAGPYGEQFF.

The chain is built from TRBV13 and TRBJ2-1; D not resolved. This CDR3 has 13 amino acids. V was clipped by 1 base and J by 10 bases, with 11 bases between them. Germline V lookup: CDR1 PRHDT, CDR2 FYEKMQ (reference sequence). The CDR3 region is CASSLEVFQEQFF. The CDR3 DNA reads as TGTGCCAGCAGCTTAGAGGTCTTCCAGGAGCAGTTCTTC.

The rearrangement links TRBV18 to TRBJ1-2, with 7 positions matching TRBD1. Losses at the gene ends were 3 bases for V and 3 bases for J; bases not matched to a gene: 10. CDR3 size: 16 residues. From germline, CDR1 is KGHSH and CDR2 LQKENI. The CDR3 DNA is TGTGCCAGCTCACCCACAGGGGTAACGGGAGACTATGGCTACACCTTC. It translates to CASSPTGVTGDYGYTF.

This chain connects TRBV3-1 to TRBJ1-2; TRBD1 might be the D (6 bases). The CDR3 totals 15 residues. Germline V CDR1 and CDR2: LGHDT, YNNKEL (reference sequence). V lost 4 bases and J 5 bases, leaving 17 bases between the germline ends. For the CDR3, the DNA is TGTGCCAGCAGCCCCAGCGAGGGGGAATTTTATGGCTACACCTTC. This sequence encodes CASSPSEGEFYGYTF.

The genes are TRBV30 and TRBJ2-7, with a tentative D call TRBD1 (5 bases). The CDR3 consists of 17 residues. V lost 3 bases to trimming and J lost 0 bases, with 21 bases between them. CDR1 GTSNPN and CDR2 SVGIG come from the germline V gene (reference sequence). The CDR3 coding sequence is TGTGCCTGGAGCCGCATTTTAGGGGCCTCTAGCTCCTACGAGCAGTACTTC. Amino acids: CAWSRILGASSSYEQYF.

This clonotype occurred a few times. This chain joins TRBV6-2 or TRBV6-3 and TRBJ2-7; 7 nucleotides line up with TRBD2. The V and J ends lost 4 bases and 0 bases, in that order; junction bases with no gene match: 9. The CDR3 contains 16 residues. Germline assignment: CDR1 MNHEY and CDR2 SVGEGT. CDR3 sequence reads: CASSSPRREVSYEQYF. The CDR3 coding sequence is TGTGCCAGCAGTTCCCCTCGCCGGGAGGTCTCCTACGAGCAGTACTTC.

The chain joins TRBV5-1 to TRBJ1-2; 8 nucleotides line up with TRBD1. The germline V gene has CDR1 SGHRS and CDR2 YFSETQ. Unmatched junction bases numbered 11, after V lost 2 bases and J lost 8 bases. The length of the CDR3 is 15 residues. Here the CDR3 reads CASSLTDQGARGYTF. The CDR3 nucleotides are TGCGCCAGCAGCTTAACTGACCAGGGGGCTCGCGGCTACACCTTC.